This is a list of T cell receptor beta chains from one sample in a study of regulatory T cells in long-lasting Graves disease. TCRdb reanalysed the multiplex PCR reads using MiXCR and keeps one entry per CDR3 protein. Of 450,000 or so distinct CDR3 sequences listed, about 20% are singletons. The sample consisted of peripheral blood mononuclear cells (PBMCs), taken when the disease was refractory, from a patient treated with antithyroid drugs. These TCRs come from a female donor with Graves disease. CDR3s include the opening cysteine and the closing phenylalanine or tryptophan. D genes are given only for firm matches. Rows give clone size only sometimes, using once, few, many, or a class for an expanded clone.

v_gene: TRBV28; j_gene: TRBJ2-7; d_gene: TRBD1; abundance: many; CDR3aa: CASSRQGLIHEQYF; CDR3nt: TGTGCCAGCAGCAGACAGGGTCTTATCCACGAGCAGTACTTC
v_gene: TRBV27; j_gene: TRBJ2-7; d_gene: TRBD1; abundance: many; CDR3aa: CASSFVTGSSYEQYF; CDR3nt: TGTGCCAGCAGTTTCGTGACAGGGAGCTCCTACGAGCAGTACTTC
v_gene: TRBV18; j_gene: TRBJ1-5; d_gene: -; abundance: few; CDR3aa: CASSIGELPQHF; CDR3nt: TGTGCCAGCTCAATTGGGGAGTTGCCCCAGCATTTT
v_gene: TRBV24-1; j_gene: TRBJ2-2; d_gene: -; abundance: many; CDR3aa: CATSVAGGRELFF; CDR3nt: TGTGCCACCAGTGTCGCCGGGGGCAGGGAGCTGTTTTTT
v_gene: TRBV20-1; j_gene: TRBJ2-1; d_gene: -; abundance: -; CDR3aa: CSARRPAGNEQFF; CDR3nt: TGCAGTGCTAGACGACCGGCGGGGAATGAGCAGTTCTTC
v_gene: TRBV11-2; j_gene: TRBJ2-2; d_gene: TRBD2; abundance: few; CDR3aa: CASSLRTSGPNTGELFF; CDR3nt: TGTGCCAGCAGCTTAAGGACTAGCGGCCCGAACACCGGGGAGCTGTTTTTT
v_gene: TRBV13; j_gene: TRBJ2-2; d_gene: TRBD2; abundance: many; CDR3aa: CASWRHTKRDANTGELFF; CDR3nt: TGTGCCAGCTGGAGGCATACAAAGCGGGACGCGAACACCGGGGAGCTGTTTTTT
v_gene: TRBV5-1; j_gene: TRBJ1-1; d_gene: TRBD1; abundance: -; CDR3aa: CASSFKRGQPNTEAFF; CDR3nt: TGCGCCAGCAGCTTTAAAAGGGGACAGCCGAACACTGAAGCTTTCTTT
v_gene: TRBV5-8; j_gene: TRBJ1-1; d_gene: -; abundance: many; CDR3aa: CASSWYPGAFF; CDR3nt: TGTGCCAGCAGCTGGTACCCAGGAGCTTTCTTT
v_gene: TRBV7-2; j_gene: TRBJ2-5; d_gene: TRBD2; abundance: many; CDR3aa: CASSVGVGLAGETQYF; CDR3nt: TGTGCCAGCAGCGTAGGGGTCGGACTAGCGGGAGAGACCCAGTACTTC
v_gene: TRBV20-1; j_gene: TRBJ1-1; d_gene: TRBD1; abundance: many; CDR3aa: CSALPGQGWTEAFF; CDR3nt: TGCAGTGCCCTCCCGGGACAGGGGTGGACTGAAGCTTTCTTT
v_gene: TRBV6-1; j_gene: TRBJ2-7; d_gene: -; abundance: many; CDR3aa: CASSERHSYEQYF; CDR3nt: TGTGCCAGCAGTGAAAGACACTCCTACGAGCAGTACTTC
v_gene: TRBV19; j_gene: TRBJ1-5; d_gene: -; abundance: -; CDR3aa: CASRVNARGNQPQHF; CDR3nt: TGTGCCAGTAGAGTTAATGCTCGGGGCAATCAGCCCCAGCATTTT
v_gene: TRBV30; j_gene: TRBJ1-1; d_gene: -; abundance: many; CDR3aa: CASRGETGAFF; CDR3nt: TGTGCCTCCCGTGGAGAGACGGGAGCTTTCTTT
v_gene: TRBV28; j_gene: TRBJ1-5; d_gene: -; abundance: many; CDR3aa: CASRNARGVNQPQHF; CDR3nt: TGTGCCAGCAGGAACGCGCGAGGGGTTAATCAGCCCCAGCATTTT
v_gene: TRBV5-1; j_gene: TRBJ1-1; d_gene: -; abundance: many; CDR3aa: CASSQLTGNTEAFF; CDR3nt: TGCGCCAGCAGCCAACTGACAGGGAACACTGAAGCTTTCTTT
v_gene: TRBV27; j_gene: TRBJ1-5; d_gene: -; abundance: many; CDR3aa: CASSLVYSPSNQPQHF; CDR3nt: TGTGCCAGCAGTTTAGTTTACTCCCCGAGCAATCAGCCCCAGCATTTT
v_gene: TRBV27; j_gene: TRBJ1-1; d_gene: -; abundance: -; CDR3aa: CASSAMGGNTEAFF; CDR3nt: TGTGCCAGCAGCGCCATGGGGGGGAACACTGAAGCTTTCTTT
v_gene: TRBV20-1; j_gene: TRBJ2-5; d_gene: TRBD1; abundance: -; CDR3aa: CSARGPGQGGETQYF; CDR3nt: TGCAGTGCTAGAGGACCGGGACAGGGGGGAGAGACCCAGTACTTC
v_gene: TRBV7-3; j_gene: TRBJ2-5; d_gene: TRBD2; abundance: -; CDR3aa: CASSLWASGEQETQYF; CDR3nt: TGTGCCAGCAGCTTATGGGCTAGCGGGGAGCAAGAGACCCAGTACTTC
v_gene: TRBV6-5; j_gene: TRBJ1-1; d_gene: -; abundance: many; CDR3aa: CASSYSQGRTEAFF; CDR3nt: TGTGCCAGCAGTTACTCGCAGGGGAGGACTGAAGCTTTCTTT
v_gene: TRBV28; j_gene: TRBJ2-3; d_gene: TRBD2; abundance: -; CDR3aa: CASSLLAWLTDTQYF; CDR3nt: TGTGCCAGCAGCTTACTAGCGTGGCTCACAGATACGCAGTATTTT
v_gene: TRBV6-5; j_gene: TRBJ2-5; d_gene: -; abundance: many; CDR3aa: CASSYYWETQYF; CDR3nt: TGTGCCAGCAGTTACTACTGGGAGACCCAGTACTTC
v_gene: TRBV2; j_gene: TRBJ1-2; d_gene: -; abundance: many; CDR3aa: CASSRGEQPHYGYTF; CDR3nt: TGTGCCAGCAGCCGGGGAGAGCAGCCCCACTATGGCTACACCTTC
v_gene: TRBV20-1; j_gene: TRBJ1-6; d_gene: -; abundance: -; CDR3aa: CSASLVRRSSGNSPPHF; CDR3nt: TGCAGTGCTAGTTTAGTGAGGAGAAGTAGCGGTAATTCACCCCCCCACTTT